Below, one T cell receptor (beta chain) is given with its context. All enrollees were about 18 to 90 years old and from roughly 26 US areas. Cohorts were based on clinical histories the participants reported. As processed by the authors: Estimation of nucleated cell counts was performed using reference gene primer amplification. Sequencing was performed with immunoSEQ multiplex PCR; in TCRdb, only in-frame clones are kept and a portion is missing. That table gives V, J and clone size, and the DNA gave D and trimming. This sample carries under 250,000 clones, approximately 80% of them seen once, and the ten largest clones take about 4%. These data belong to a study of blood T cell repertoires in COVID-19. Whole-study context: The cDNA or gDNA used as material had been derived from T cells, B-cell-depleted T cells, or PBMCs.

In germline, CDR1 is LNHDA, CDR2 SQIVND (reference sequence). The V and J ends lost 6 bases and 0 bases, in that order; junction bases with no gene match: 13. The CDR3 loop spans 21 amino acids. The specimen sequenced was PBMCs or T cells enriched from blood (not recorded which). The clonotype originates from a man younger than 40 with acute COVID-19. V is TRBV19 and J is TRBJ2-2, with 16 bases lining up with TRBD2. The CDR3 DNA is TGTGCCAGTAGATCACCGGGACTAGCGGGGGGGCCACCTCCGAACACCGGGGAGCTGTTTTTT. Translation: CASRSPGLAGGPPPNTGELFF.